The 6 T cell receptor beta chains below all came from one sample that was sequenced in a study of neurological immune-mediated disorders. Using its own MiXCR run on the 5' RACE reads, TCRdb lists one record per CDR3 protein. The table lists around 20,000 distinct CDR3 sequences, under 11% of them singletons. Sequencing used PBMCs. Receptors were obtained from a woman aged 55-70 years with HTLV-1-associated myelopathy (HAM/TSP).

The V gene is TRBV5-1, the J gene TRBJ2-3; possibly TRBD2 for D (6 bases). The CDR3 has 16 residues. V was clipped by 4 bases and J by 0 bases, with 15 bases between them. Germline values: CDR1 SGHRS, CDR2 YFSETQ. The CDR3 coding sequence is TGCGCCAGCAGCACCCTCGGGGGTTATAGCACAGATACGCAGTATTTT. Protein sequence: CASSTLGGYSTDTQYF.

At least ten counts were recorded for this clonotype. The genes are TRBV20-1 and TRBJ1-1, with 7 nucleotides matching TRBD1. V lost 5 bases and J lost 6; bases outside the gene matches: 12. The CDR3 is made up of 14 amino acids. Per germline, CDR1 DFQATT and CDR2 SNEGSKA (reference sequence). CDR3 bases: TGCAGTGCTCCTGATCGGCAGGGGGGCCCTGAAGCTTTCTTT. Amino acids: CSAPDRQGGPEAFF.

This clonotype was counted many times. The chain recombines TRBV2 with TRBJ2-3; TRBD2 agrees at 14 bases. The CDR3 is 16 residues long. CDR1 is SNHLY, CDR2 FYNNEI, per germline. J was trimmed by 5 bases and V by 6 bases; bases with no gene match: 7. The CDR3 spells CASRRTSGGYKDTQYF. DNA of the CDR3: TGTGCCAGCAGAAGGACTAGCGGGGGGTACAAAGATACGCAGTATTTT.

This clonotype came up many times. The chain has TRBV30 and TRBJ2-3, with TRBD1 matching 8 bases. The CDR3 extends over 13 amino acids. V lost 4 bases, J lost 7 bases, and 7 bases stayed unmatched. From germline, CDR1 is GTSNPN and CDR2 SVGIG (reference sequence). The CDR3 coding sequence is TGTGCCTGGATCCTGACAGGGGCGTATACGCAGTATTTT. Encoded protein: CAWILTGAYTQYF.

This clonotype qualifies as medium-sized. The chain is built from TRBV5-1 and TRBJ1-2; D unresolved. The germline gives CDR1 SGHRS, CDR2 YFSETQ. The CDR3 contains 14 residues. Between the trimmed V and J ends, which lost 0 bases and 8 bases, there was a span of 14 bases. CDR3 in amino acids: CASSLGVVSSGYTF. The CDR3 DNA sequence: TGCGCCAGCAGCTTGGGGGTTGTCAGTAGCGGCTACACCTTC.

This clonotype was detected ten times or more. V is TRBV6-6 and J is TRBJ2-7; tentatively, D is TRBD1 (6 bases). The CDR3 loop spans 15 amino acids. Deletions cut 5 bases from V and 2 bases from J, with 16 bases between. The germline gives CDR1 MNHNY, CDR2 SVGAGI (reference sequence). The CDR3 DNA sequence: TGTGCCAGCAGTCCCCTCTCAGGGGCGACCTACGAGCAGTACTTC. Protein: CASSPLSGATYEQYF.